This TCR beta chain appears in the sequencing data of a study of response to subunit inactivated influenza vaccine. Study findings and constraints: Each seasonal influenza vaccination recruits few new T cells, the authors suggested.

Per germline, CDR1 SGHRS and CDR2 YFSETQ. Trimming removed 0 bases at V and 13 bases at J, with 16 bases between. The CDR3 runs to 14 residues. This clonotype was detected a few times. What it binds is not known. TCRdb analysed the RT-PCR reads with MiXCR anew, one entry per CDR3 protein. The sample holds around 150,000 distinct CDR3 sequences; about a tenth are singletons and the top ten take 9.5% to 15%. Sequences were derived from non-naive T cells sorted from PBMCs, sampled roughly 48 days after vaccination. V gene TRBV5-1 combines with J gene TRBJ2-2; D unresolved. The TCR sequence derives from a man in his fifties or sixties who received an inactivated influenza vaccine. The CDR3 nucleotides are TGCGCCAGCAGCTTGGAGTCCCAGAAAAACGCGCTGTTTTTT. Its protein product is CASSLESQKNALFF.